This is a list of T cell receptor beta chains from one sample in a study of OX40 agonist ivuxolimab in advanced cancers. The assay was immunoSEQ multiplex PCR, and TCRdb's table has in-frame clones only and misses some. This table has about 33,000 clones, more than 80% appearing once. The specimen was CD4+ or CD8+ T cells sorted from blood, collected in a trial of the OX40 agonist ivuxolimab. These TCRs come from an adult with an advanced solid tumor such as melanoma, head and neck, liver or kidney cancer. Each CDR3 is given with its conserved first and last residue. The D gene is left open where the match is weak. The size of a clone is reported for some rows only, either as once, few or many, or as a class for expanded clones.

NA | NA | TRBJ1-1 | TRBV7-8 | CASSLVRPKNTEAFF | TGTGCCAGCAGCTTAGTCCGACCGAAGAACACTGAAGCTTTCTTT
TRBD2 | NA | TRBJ2-7 | TRBV4-3 | CASSQGVAGGESYEQYF | TGCGCCAGCAGCCAAGGGGTGGCGGGGGGAGAGTCTTACGAGCAGTACTTC
NA | NA | TRBJ2-7 | TRBV6-5 | CASSSLDGYEQYF | TGTGCCAGCAGTTCCCTGGACGGCTACGAGCAGTACTTC
NA | NA | TRBJ2-2 | TRBV6-4 | CASSEQYLGAGELFF | TGTGCCAGCAGTGAACAGTACCTAGGGGCCGGGGAGCTGTTTTTT
TRBD2 | NA | TRBJ2-1 | TRBV2 | CASSLTSGSYNEQFF | TGTGCCAGCAGTCTAACTAGCGGGAGCTACAATGAGCAGTTCTTC
TRBD2 | few | TRBJ2-7 | TRBV4-3 | CASSQIPGGSSYEQYF | TGCGCCAGCAGCCAAATACCCGGGGGGAGCTCCTACGAGCAGTACTTC
TRBD1 | NA | TRBJ1-2 | TRBV4-3 | CASSQDIMEGANYGYTF | TGCGCCAGCAGCCAAGATATAATGGAGGGGGCGAACTATGGCTACACCTTC
NA | NA | TRBJ2-1 | TRBV9 | CASSPPGGYNEQFF | TGTGCCAGCAGCCCCCCCGGGGGATACAATGAGCAGTTCTTC
TRBD1 | NA | TRBJ2-3 | TRBV7-3 | CASSPWGTGGTDTQYF | TGTGCCAGCAGCCCATGGGGGACAGGGGGCACAGATACGCAGTATTTT
NA | NA | TRBJ2-7 | TRBV6-1 | CASSMGRLTYEQYF | TGTGCCAGCAGCATGGGACGGCTGACTTACGAGCAGTACTTC
NA | NA | TRBJ2-7 | TRBV29-1 | CSVVMSPYEQYF | TGCAGCGTCGTTATGTCCCCCTACGAGCAGTACTTC
NA | NA | TRBJ2-1 | TRBV27 | CASSTSSYNEQFF | TGTGCCAGCAGCACATCCTCCTACAATGAGCAGTTCTTC
NA | NA | TRBJ1-2 | TRBV6-6 | CASSSDQDGGYTF | TGTGCCAGCAGTTCTGACCAAGATGGGGGCTACACCTTC
TRBD2 | NA | TRBJ2-1 | TRBV5-1 | CASSLSSGRTINEQFF | TGCGCCAGCAGCTTGTCTAGCGGGAGGACTATTAATGAGCAGTTCTTC
TRBD1 | NA | TRBJ1-2 | TRBV2 | CASSDSGTGNYGYTF | TGTGCCAGCAGTGACTCCGGGACAGGGAACTATGGCTACACCTTC
TRBD1 | NA | TRBJ1-2 | TRBV9 | CASSSRDRANYGYTF | TGTGCCAGCAGCTCCCGGGACAGGGCTAACTATGGCTACACCTTC
NA | NA | TRBJ2-2 | TRBV4-3 | CASSLEPGVGTGELFF | TGCGCCAGCAGCCTAGAGCCCGGGGTGGGTACCGGGGAGCTGTTTTTT
NA | NA | TRBJ1-1 | TRBV7-8 | CASSLRVSSDAEAFF | TGTGCCAGCAGCCTCCGGGTCTCGTCAGACGCTGAAGCTTTCTTT
TRBD1 | NA | TRBJ1-6 | TRBV28 | CATGQGWSPLHF | TGTGCCACCGGACAGGGGTGGTCACCCCTCCACTTT
NA | few | TRBJ1-1 | TRBV30 | CAWSQGGEGAFF | TGTGCCTGGAGTCAGGGCGGTGAGGGAGCTTTCTTT
NA | NA | TRBJ2-3 | TRBV25-1 | CASSYTDTQYF | TGTGCCAGCAGCTACACAGATACGCAGTATTTT
NA | NA | TRBJ2-3 | TRBV7-9 | CASSLFLALSADTQYF | TGTGCCAGCAGCCTCTTCCTAGCGCTCTCCGCAGATACGCAGTATTTT
TRBD2 | NA | TRBJ2-1 | TRBV27 | CASRISGGSYNEQFF | TGTGCCAGCAGAATTAGCGGGGGATCGTACAATGAGCAGTTCTTC
NA | NA | TRBJ1-1 | TRBV28 | CASSLRGEMNTEAFF | TGTGCCAGCAGTTTACGGGGGGAAATGAACACTGAAGCTTTCTTT
NA | NA | TRBJ2-5 | TRBV29-1 | CSVEQGGETQYF | TGCAGCGTTGAACAGGGAGGAGAGACCCAGTACTTC
NA | NA | TRBJ1-2 | TRBV6-6 | CASSLGIFYTF | TGTGCCAGCAGTTTAGGGATCTTCTACACCTTC
NA | NA | TRBJ2-4 | TRBV5-6 | CASSFGENIQYF | TGTGCCAGCAGCTTCGGAGAAAACATTCAGTACTTC
TRBD1 | NA | TRBJ2-5 | TRBV9 | CASSAWDSETQYF | TGTGCCAGCAGCGCCTGGGACAGTGAGACCCAGTACTTC
NA | NA | TRBJ2-7 | TRBV4-3 | CASSQLRDTAYEQYF | TGCGCCAGCAGCCAATTACGGGACACAGCCTACGAGCAGTACTTC
NA | few | TRBJ2-1 | TRBV10-3 | CAISEPEAGSYNEQFF | TGTGCCATCAGTGAGCCAGAAGCGGGTTCCTACAATGAGCAGTTCTTC
NA | NA | TRBJ1-2 | TRBV28 | CASSFLSSVYGYTF | TGTGCCAGCAGTTTCCTCTCAAGTGTCTATGGCTACACCTTC
NA | NA | TRBJ2-1 | TRBV4-1 | CASSQGSSGNEQFF | TGCGCCAGCAGCCAAGGGTCATCGGGCAATGAGCAGTTCTTC
NA | once | TRBJ2-2 | TRBV2 | CASNQKTNTGELFF | TGTGCCAGCAACCAGAAAACGAACACCGGGGAGCTGTTTTTT
TRBD2 | NA | TRBJ2-3 | TRBV7-2 | CASSYASGISTDTQYF | TGTGCCAGCAGCTATGCTAGCGGGATTAGCACAGATACGCAGTATTTT
NA | NA | TRBJ1-2 | TRBV5-1 | CASSSTTPLSYGYTF | TGCGCCAGCAGCTCCACTACTCCGTTAAGCTATGGCTACACCTTC
NA | once | TRBJ2-2 | TRBV19 | CASRGTGELFF | TGTGCCAGTAGAGGGACAGGGGAGCTGTTTTTT
TRBD2 | NA | TRBJ2-7 | TRBV5-1 | CASSLAGGHYEQYF | TGCGCCAGCAGCTTGGCGGGGGGGCACTACGAGCAGTACTTC
TRBD2 | NA | TRBJ2-2 | TRBV4-3 | CASSLGTSANTGELFF | TGCGCCAGCAGCCTCGGGACTAGCGCGAACACCGGGGAGCTGTTTTTT
NA | once | TRBJ1-1 | TRBV13 | CASSLGLGNTEAFF | TGTGCCAGCAGCTTAGGCCTAGGGAACACTGAAGCTTTCTTT
NA | NA | TRBJ2-5 | TRBV11-1 | CASSLTGTTSGTQYF | TGTGCCAGCAGCTTAACCGGGACAACCAGCGGGACCCAGTACTTC
NA | NA | TRBJ2-7 | TRBV5-1 | CASSLGLGNEQYF | TGCGCCAGCAGCTTGGGATTGGGGAACGAGCAGTACTTC
TRBD2 | NA | TRBJ2-7 | TRBV9 | CASSVVGEGYEQYF | TGTGCCAGCAGCGTAGTCGGGGAGGGCTACGAGCAGTACTTC
NA | NA | TRBJ2-1 | TRBV19 | CASSIYLRNEQFF | TGTGCCAGTAGTATCTATTTGCGCAATGAGCAGTTCTTC
NA | NA | TRBJ2-7 | TRBV11-2 | CASSLGQNEQYF | TGTGCCAGCAGCTTAGGCCAGAACGAGCAGTACTTC
NA | NA | TRBJ1-5 | TRBV9 | CASSVNGLHNQPQHF | TGTGCCAGCAGCGTCAACGGGCTTCATAATCAGCCCCAGCATTTT
NA | NA | TRBJ2-7 | TRBV7-9 | CASSSVSSYEQYF | TGTGCCAGCAGTTCAGTGAGCTCCTACGAGCAGTACTTC
TRBD2 | NA | TRBJ2-1 | TRBV4-2 | CASSQGLAGGRDEQFF | TGTGCCAGCAGCCAAGGGCTAGCGGGAGGGCGCGATGAGCAGTTCTTC
TRBD1 | NA | TRBJ2-2 | TRBV7-8 | CASSRWGQGNTGELFF | TGTGCCAGCAGCCGCTGGGGACAGGGGAACACCGGGGAGCTGTTTTTT
TRBD2 | NA | TRBJ2-7 | TRBV19 | CASSWTSGGLEVEQYF | TGTGCCAGCTCATGGACTAGCGGGGGCCTGGAAGTAGAGCAGTACTTC
NA | NA | TRBJ2-2 | TRBV5-8 | CASSLGPSGVTGELFF | TGTGCCAGCAGCTTGGGGCCCTCAGGGGTCACCGGGGAGCTGTTTTTT
TRBD1 | NA | TRBJ1-2 | TRBV28 | CASSTPRGRGDGYTF | TGTGCCAGCAGTACGCCCAGGGGGCGCGGGGATGGCTACACCTTC
TRBD2 | NA | TRBJ2-7 | TRBV27 | CASSFGGLSSYEQYF | TGTGCCAGCAGTTTTGGGGGACTAAGCTCCTACGAGCAGTACTTC